This TCR beta chain stems from a study of blood T cell repertoires in COVID-19. On the study more broadly: Collection of acute and convalescent COVID-19 samples took place in the United States, Italy and Spain. T cells, B-cell-depleted T cells, or PBMCs supplied cDNA or gDNA.

Clinical history as reported by participants underpinned cohort assignment. Authors' processing steps: Estimation of nucleated cell counts was performed using reference gene primer amplification. Measured with immunoSEQ multiplex PCR; TCRdb has only the in-frame clones, and not every one. The DNA was the basis for D and trimming; V, J and clone size are from that table. The sample has about 250,000 clones, about nine tenths seen once. CDR3 length: 19 residues. After removal of 6 bases from V and 1 base from J, the junction contained 22 bases not matched to a gene. Per germline, CDR1 GTSNPN and CDR2 SVGIG (reference sequence).

The chain joins TRBV30 to TRBJ1-1, with 8 bases matching TRBD1. The sequence derives from a woman between 50 and 59 years old who had recovered from COVID-19. The sample comprised PBMCs or T cells enriched from blood (not recorded which). CDR3 in DNA: TGTGCCTGTGCTTTGGGGGACAGGACCACCCGGTGGGGGAACACTGAAGCTTTCTTT. It is translated as CACALGDRTTRWGNTEAFF.